The present TCR beta chain was sequenced within a study of cytomegalovirus exposure and HLA in healthy donors. Whole-study results and caveats: A few chains tied to CMV proved CMV antigen-specific in vitro. In a later analysis, DRB1 alleles had the most associated TCRs; HLA-C alleles the fewest.

In the PCR, 60 Vbeta and 13 Jbeta primers were used. The data were produced by immunoSEQ multiplex PCR, yet TCRdb's version contains in-frame clones alone and is incomplete. This table has 70,000 to 95,000 clones, 70% to 85% appearing once. A remark on this clone: No antigen is known for it. This CDR3 is also generated by other DNA sequences in the sample.

This TCR came from a man aged 30 to 39 in good health and CMV-seropositive. Sequenced sample: PBMCs.

CDR3 nucleotides: TGTGCCAGCAGCTTGTACGGGTTGAGTTTATCCCCCCTCCACTTT. Amino acids: CASSLYGLSLSPLHF. V usage is TRBV5-6 and J usage is TRBJ1-6; no clear D. Trimming took 1 base from V and 13 from J, leaving 18 bases between them. The CDR3 has 15 amino acids. Germline V lookup: CDR1 SGHDT, CDR2 YYEEEE. Drawing the rest from reference TRBV5-6 and TRBJ1-6, the complete variable domain is DAGVTQSPTHLIKTRGQQVTLRCSPKSGHDTVSWYQQALGQGPQFIFQYYEEEERQRGNFPDRFSGHQFPNYSSELNVNALLLGDSALYLCASSLYGLSLSPLHFGNGTRLTVT.